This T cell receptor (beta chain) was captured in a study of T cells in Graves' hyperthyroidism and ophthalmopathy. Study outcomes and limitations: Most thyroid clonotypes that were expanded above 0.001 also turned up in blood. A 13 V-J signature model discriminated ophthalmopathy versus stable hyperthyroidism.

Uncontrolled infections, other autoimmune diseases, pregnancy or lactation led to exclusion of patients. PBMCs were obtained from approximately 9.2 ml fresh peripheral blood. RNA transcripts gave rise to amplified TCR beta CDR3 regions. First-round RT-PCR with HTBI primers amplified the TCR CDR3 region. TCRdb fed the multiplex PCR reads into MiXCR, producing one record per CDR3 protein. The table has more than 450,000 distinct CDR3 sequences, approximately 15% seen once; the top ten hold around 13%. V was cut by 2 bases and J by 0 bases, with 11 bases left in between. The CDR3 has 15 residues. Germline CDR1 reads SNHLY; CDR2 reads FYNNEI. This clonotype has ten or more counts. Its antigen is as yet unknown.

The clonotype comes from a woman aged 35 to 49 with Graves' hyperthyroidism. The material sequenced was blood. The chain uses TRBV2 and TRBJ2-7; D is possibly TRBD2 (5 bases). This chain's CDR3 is CASSETRTVSYEQYF. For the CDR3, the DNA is TGTGCCAGCAGTGAAACTAGGACGGTCTCCTACGAGCAGTACTTC.